This TCR beta chain was captured in a study of shared clonotypes between healthy human individuals. Looking at the study overall: Donor composition was a couple of women and a few men, aged 18 to 49. Each donor's CD4 naive and CD4 memory cells filled three plates apiece, CD8 naive two, and CD8 memory one.

The CDR3 runs to 13 residues. Between the trimmed V and J ends, which lost 7 bases and 7 bases, there was a span of 15 bases. Germline V gene sequence: CDR1 MNHNS, CDR2 SASEGT. This clone came up a few times. As yet, its antigen is unknown. Findings and caveats of the study: Estimated richness was generally greater in naive than memory subsets.

Each cell subset's genomic DNA was divided evenly among several immunoSEQ plates. Profiling relied on immunoSEQ multiplex PCR, and the TCRdb table lists in-frame clones only, not all of them. The data show 190,000 or so clones, 65% to 80% seen once. The sample was memory CD4+ T cells sorted from blood. The subset was: CD45RA-negative fraction. The chain employs TRBV6-1 and TRBJ2-3; D remains ambiguous. The source of this sequence is a man aged 25-45 years in good health. The CDR3 region has the DNA TGTGCCAGCAACGCGGTCGAGACCTATACGCAGTATTTT. It codes for CASNAVETYTQYF.